This TCR beta chain was sequenced in a study of control samples from healthy donors and cancer patients. Here immunoSEQ multiplex PCR was the method, and the copy in TCRdb shows in-frame clones only, minus some. The top ten hold 6% to 7% of the sample, which has roughly 400,000 clones, approximately 90% seen once. CDR1 is SGDLS and CDR2 is YYNGEE in the germline V gene. This CDR3 is built from 15 residues. The ends were cut back, 0 bases at V and 8 bases at J, with 15 bases in the middle. The receptor's source is a middle-aged man with head and neck cancer. Sequencing was performed on PBMCs. The chain couples TRBV9 to TRBJ2-1; TRBD1 might be the D (6 bases). The CDR3 nucleotides are TGTGCCAGCAGCGTAGATACAGGGTCGAGGGATGAGCAGTTCTTC. Encoded protein: CASSVDTGSRDEQFF. Together with reference TRBV9 and TRBJ2-1, the CDR3 gives the full variable domain: DSGVTQTPKHLITATGQRVTLRCSPRSGDLSVYWYQQSLDQGLQFLIQYYNGEERAKGNILERFSAQQFPDLHSELNLSSLELGDSALYFCASSVDTGSRDEQFFGPGTRLTVL.